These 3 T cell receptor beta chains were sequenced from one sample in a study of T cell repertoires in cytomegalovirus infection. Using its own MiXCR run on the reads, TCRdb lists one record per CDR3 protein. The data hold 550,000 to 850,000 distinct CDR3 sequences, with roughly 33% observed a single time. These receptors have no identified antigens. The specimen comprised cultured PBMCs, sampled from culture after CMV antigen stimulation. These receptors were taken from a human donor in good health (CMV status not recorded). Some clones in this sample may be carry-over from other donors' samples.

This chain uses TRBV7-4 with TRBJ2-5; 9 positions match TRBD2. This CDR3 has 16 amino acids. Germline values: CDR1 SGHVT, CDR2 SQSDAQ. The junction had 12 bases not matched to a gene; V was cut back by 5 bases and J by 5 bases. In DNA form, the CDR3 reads TGTGCCAGCAGCCCCGCGGGAGCGGGAGGACGGGAGACCCAGTACTTC. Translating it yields CASSPAGAGGRETQYF.

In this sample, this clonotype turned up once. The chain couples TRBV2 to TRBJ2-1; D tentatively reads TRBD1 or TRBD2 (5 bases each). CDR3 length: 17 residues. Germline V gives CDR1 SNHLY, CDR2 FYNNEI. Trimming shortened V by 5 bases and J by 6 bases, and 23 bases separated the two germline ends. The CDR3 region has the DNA TGTGCCAGCAGTCAAACCGGGACCCTACTAGGGGCCAATGAGCAGTTCTTC. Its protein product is CASSQTGTLLGANEQFF.

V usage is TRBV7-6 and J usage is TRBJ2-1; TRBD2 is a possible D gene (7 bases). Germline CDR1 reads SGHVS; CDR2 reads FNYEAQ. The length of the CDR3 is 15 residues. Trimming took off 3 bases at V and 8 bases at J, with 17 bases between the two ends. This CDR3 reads CASSLTGGGLDEQFF. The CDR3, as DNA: TGTGCCAGCAGCTTGACTGGCGGGGGCCTGGATGAGCAGTTCTTC.